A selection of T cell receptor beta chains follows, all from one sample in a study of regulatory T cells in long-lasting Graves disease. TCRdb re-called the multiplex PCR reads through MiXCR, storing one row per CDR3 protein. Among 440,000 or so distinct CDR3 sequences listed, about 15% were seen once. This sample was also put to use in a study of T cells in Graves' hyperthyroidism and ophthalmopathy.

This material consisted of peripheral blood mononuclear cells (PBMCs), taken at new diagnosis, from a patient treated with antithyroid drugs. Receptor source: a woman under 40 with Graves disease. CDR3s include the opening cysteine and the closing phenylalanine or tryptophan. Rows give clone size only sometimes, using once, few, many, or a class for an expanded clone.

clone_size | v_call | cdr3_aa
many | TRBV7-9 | CASSSELADQYF
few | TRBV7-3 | CASSLGASGSEQYF
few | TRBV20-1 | CSAWRELGAFF
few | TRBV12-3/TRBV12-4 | CASSARLLVNTIYF
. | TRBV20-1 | CSARISDTYSYNEQFF
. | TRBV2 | CASGIKGVQTQYF
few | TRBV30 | CAWSVEFSNEQFF
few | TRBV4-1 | CASSQPLAGGSYEQYF
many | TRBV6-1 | CASSKRRISAGELFF
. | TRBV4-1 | CASSQDTGANYGYTF
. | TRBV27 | CASNTPSGRADTQYF
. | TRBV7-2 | CASSPGLGTYNEQFF
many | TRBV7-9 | CASSFDLNPYEQYF
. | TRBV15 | CATTRRHQETQYF